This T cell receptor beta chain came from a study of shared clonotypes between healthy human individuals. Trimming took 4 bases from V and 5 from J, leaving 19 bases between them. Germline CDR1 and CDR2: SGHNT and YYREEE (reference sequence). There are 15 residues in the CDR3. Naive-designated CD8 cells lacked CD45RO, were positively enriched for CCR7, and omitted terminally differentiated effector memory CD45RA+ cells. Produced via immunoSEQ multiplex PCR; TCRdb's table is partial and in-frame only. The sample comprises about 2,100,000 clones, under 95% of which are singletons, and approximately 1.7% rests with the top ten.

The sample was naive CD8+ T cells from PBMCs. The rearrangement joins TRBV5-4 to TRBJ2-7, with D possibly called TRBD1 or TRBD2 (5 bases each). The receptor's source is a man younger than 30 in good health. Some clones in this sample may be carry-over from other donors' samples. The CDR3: CASSGEQGAWHEQYF. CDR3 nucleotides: TGTGCCAGCAGCGGAGAGCAGGGAGCTTGGCACGAGCAGTACTTC. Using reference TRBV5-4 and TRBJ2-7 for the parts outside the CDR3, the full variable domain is ETGVTQSPTHLIKTRGQQVTLRCSSQSGHNTVSWYQQALGQGPQFIFQYYREEENGRGNFPPRFSGLQFPNYSSELNVNALELDDSALYLCASSGEQGAWHEQYFGPGTRLTVT.